This T cell receptor beta chain came from a study of patients and donors after allogeneic stem cell transplantation. With 3 bases clipped from V and 3 bases from J, the junction kept 7 bases outside the gene matches. Germline CDR1 is GTSNPN and CDR2 is SVGIG (reference sequence). CDR3 length equals 14 residues. TCRdb analysed the RT-PCR reads with MiXCR anew, one entry per CDR3 protein. The table shows tens of thousands of distinct CDR3 sequences, with approximately 7% occurring only once. Material: blood, either unsorted or a sorted T cell fraction (not recorded which). The origin of this receptor is a human donor who was either an allogeneic HSCT recipient or a stem cell or donor lymphocyte infusion donor (not recorded which). It is not recorded whose cells these are; they may come from a transplant donor. V usage is TRBV30 and J usage is TRBJ2-7; 8 nucleotides align to TRBD1. This chain's CDR3 is CAWSPGTGGYEQYF. For the CDR3, the DNA is TGTGCCTGGAGCCCAGGGACAGGTGGCTACGAGCAGTACTTC.